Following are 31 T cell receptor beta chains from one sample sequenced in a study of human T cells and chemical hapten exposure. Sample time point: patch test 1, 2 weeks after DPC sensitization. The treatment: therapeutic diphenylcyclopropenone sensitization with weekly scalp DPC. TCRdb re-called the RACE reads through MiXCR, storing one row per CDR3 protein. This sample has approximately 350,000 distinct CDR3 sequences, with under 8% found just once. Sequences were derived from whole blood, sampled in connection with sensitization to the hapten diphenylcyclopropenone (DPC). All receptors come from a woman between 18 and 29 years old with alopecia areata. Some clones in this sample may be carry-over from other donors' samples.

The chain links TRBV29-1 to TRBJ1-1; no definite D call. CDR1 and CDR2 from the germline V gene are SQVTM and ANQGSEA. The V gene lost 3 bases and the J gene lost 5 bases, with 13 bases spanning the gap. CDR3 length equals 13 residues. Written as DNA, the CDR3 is TGCAGCGTTGACCCGGACGGAAGAACTGAAGCTTTCTTT. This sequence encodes CSVDPDGRTEAFF.

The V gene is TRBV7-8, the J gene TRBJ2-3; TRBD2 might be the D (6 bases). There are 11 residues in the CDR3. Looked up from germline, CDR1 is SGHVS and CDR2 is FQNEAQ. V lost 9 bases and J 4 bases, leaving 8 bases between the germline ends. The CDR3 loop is CASGGSDTQYF. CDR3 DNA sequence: TGTGCCAGTGGAGGGTCAGATACGCAGTATTTT.

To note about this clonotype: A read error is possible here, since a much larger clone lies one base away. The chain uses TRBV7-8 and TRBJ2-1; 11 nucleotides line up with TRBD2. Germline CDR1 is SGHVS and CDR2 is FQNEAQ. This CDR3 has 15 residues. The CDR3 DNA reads TGTGCCAGCATCACCGGGACTAGCGGCTACAATGAGCAGTTATTC. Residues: CASITGTSGYNEQLF.

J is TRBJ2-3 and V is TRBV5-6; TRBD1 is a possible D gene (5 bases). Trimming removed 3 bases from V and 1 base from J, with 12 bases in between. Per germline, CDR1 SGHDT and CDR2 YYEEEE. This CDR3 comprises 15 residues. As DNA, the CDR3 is TGTGCCAGCAGCTCGACAGCCCTGGGCACAGATACGCAGTATTTT. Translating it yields CASSSTALGTDTQYF.

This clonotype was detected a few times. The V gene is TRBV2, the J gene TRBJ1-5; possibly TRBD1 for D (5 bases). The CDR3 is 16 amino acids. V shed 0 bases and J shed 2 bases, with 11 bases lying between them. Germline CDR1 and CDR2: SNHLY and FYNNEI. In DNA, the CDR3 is TGTGCCAGCAGTGAAGCGTGGGGGGGAGGCAATCAGCCCCAGCATTTT. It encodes CASSEAWGGGNQPQHF.

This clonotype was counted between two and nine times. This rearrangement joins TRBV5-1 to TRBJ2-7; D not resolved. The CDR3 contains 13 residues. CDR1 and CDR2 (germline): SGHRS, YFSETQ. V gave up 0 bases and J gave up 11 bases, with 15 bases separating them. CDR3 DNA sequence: TGCGCCAGCAGCTTGGATGAACCCTGGGTAGAGTACTTC. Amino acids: CASSLDEPWVEYF.

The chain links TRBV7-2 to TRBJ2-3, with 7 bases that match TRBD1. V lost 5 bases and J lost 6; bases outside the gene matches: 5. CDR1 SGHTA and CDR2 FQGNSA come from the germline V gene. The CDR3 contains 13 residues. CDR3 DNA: TGTGCCAGCAGCCCAGGACAGGCCGATACGCAGTATTTT. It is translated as CASSPGQADTQYF.

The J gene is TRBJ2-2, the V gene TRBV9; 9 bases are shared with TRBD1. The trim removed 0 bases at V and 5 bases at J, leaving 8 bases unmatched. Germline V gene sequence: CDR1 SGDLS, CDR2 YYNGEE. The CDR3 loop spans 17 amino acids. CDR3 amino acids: CASSVESQGAETGELFF. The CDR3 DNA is TGTGCCAGCAGCGTAGAGTCACAGGGGGCTGAAACCGGGGAGCTGTTTTTT.

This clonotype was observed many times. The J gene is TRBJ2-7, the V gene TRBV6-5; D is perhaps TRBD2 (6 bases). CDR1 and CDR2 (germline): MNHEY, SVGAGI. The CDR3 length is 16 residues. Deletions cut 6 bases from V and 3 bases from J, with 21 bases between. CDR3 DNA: TGTGCCAGCAGATATGTGTCTGGGACGGGGGTCTACGAGCAGTACTTC. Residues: CASRYVSGTGVYEQYF.

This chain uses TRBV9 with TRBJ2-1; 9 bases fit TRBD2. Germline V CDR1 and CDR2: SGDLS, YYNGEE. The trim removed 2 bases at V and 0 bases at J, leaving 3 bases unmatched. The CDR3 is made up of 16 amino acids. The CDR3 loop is CASSVSGGFSYNEQFF. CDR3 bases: TGTGCCAGCAGCGTTAGCGGGGGATTCTCCTACAATGAGCAGTTCTTC.

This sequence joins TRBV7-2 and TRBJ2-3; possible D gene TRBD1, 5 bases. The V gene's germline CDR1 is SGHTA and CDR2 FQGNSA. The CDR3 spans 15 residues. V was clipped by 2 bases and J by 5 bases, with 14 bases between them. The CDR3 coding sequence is TGTGCCAGCAGCTTAATGGCAGGGTTGCAAGATACGCAGTATTTT. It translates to CASSLMAGLQDTQYF.

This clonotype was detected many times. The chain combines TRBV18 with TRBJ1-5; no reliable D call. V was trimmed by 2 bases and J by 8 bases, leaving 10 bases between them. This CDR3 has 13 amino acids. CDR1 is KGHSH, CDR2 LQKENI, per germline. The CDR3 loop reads CASSPGRGEPQHF. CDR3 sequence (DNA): TGTGCCAGCTCACCAGGTCGGGGAGAGCCCCAGCATTTT.

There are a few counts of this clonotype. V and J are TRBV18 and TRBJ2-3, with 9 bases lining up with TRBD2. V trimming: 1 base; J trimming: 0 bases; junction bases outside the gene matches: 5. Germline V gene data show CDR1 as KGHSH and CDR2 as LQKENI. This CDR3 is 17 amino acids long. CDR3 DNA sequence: TGTGCCAGCTCACCACTGGCTAGCGGGGCGAGCACAGATACGCAGTATTTT. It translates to CASSPLASGASTDTQYF.

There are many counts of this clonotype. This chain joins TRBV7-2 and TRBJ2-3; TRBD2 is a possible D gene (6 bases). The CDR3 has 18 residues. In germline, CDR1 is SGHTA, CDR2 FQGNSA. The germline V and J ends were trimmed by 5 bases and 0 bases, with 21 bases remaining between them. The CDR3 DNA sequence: TGTGCCAGCAGCCAAACATTGTCGAGGGCGGGGAGCACAGATACGCAGTATTTT. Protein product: CASSQTLSRAGSTDTQYF. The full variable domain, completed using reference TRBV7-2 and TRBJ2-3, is GAGVSQSPSNKVTEKGKDVELRCDPISGHTALYWYRQSLGQGLEFLIYFQGNSAPDKSGLPSDRFSAERTGGSVSTLTIQRTQQEDSAVYLCASSQTLSRAGSTDTQYFGPGTRLTVL.

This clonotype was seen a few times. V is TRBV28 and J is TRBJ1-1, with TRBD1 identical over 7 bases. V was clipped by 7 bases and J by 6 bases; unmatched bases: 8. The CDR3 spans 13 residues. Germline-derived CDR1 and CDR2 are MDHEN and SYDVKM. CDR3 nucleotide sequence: TGTGCCAGCACAGGGGGTCCGTTGGCTGAAGCTTTCTTT. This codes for CASTGGPLAEAFF. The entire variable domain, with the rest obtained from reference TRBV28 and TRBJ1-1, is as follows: DVKVTQSSRYLVKRTGEKVFLECVQDMDHENMFWYRQDPGLGLRLIYFSYDVKMKEKGDIPEGYSVSREKKERFSLILESASTNQTSMYLCASTGGPLAEAFFGQGTRLTVV.

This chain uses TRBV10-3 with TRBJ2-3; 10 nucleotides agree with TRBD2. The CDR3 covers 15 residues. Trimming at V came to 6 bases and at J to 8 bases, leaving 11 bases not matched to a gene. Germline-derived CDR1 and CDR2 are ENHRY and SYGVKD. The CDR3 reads CAISPGLAPPGTQYF. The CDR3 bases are TGTGCCATCAGCCCGGGACTAGCGCCTCCCGGTACGCAGTATTTT.

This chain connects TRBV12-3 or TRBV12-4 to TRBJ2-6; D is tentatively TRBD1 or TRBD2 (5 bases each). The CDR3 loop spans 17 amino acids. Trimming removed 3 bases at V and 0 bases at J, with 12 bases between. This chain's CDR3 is CASSLEQGASGANVLTF. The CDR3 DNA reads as TGTGCCAGCAGTTTGGAGCAGGGAGCCTCTGGGGCCAACGTCCTGACTTTC.

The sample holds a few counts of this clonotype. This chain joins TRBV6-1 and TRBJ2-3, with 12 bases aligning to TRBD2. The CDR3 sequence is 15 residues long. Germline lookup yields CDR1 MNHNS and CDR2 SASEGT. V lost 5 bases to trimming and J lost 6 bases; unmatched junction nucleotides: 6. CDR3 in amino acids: CASSTTSGGRDTQYF. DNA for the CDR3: TGTGCCAGCAGTACGACTAGCGGGGGTAGGGATACGCAGTATTTT.

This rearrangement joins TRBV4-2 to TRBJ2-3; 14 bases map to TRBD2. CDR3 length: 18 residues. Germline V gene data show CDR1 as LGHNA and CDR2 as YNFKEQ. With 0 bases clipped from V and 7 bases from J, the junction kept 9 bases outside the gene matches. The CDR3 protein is CASSQENWGLAGVYTQYF. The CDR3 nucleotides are TGTGCCAGCAGCCAAGAGAACTGGGGACTAGCGGGGGTGTATACGCAGTATTTT.

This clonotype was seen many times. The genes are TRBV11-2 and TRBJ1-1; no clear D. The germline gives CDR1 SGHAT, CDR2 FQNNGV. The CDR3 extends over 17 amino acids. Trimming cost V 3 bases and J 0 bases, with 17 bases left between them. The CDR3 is CASSFTFPETMNTEAFF. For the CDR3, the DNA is TGTGCCAGCAGCTTTACCTTCCCAGAGACAATGAACACTGAAGCTTTCTTT.

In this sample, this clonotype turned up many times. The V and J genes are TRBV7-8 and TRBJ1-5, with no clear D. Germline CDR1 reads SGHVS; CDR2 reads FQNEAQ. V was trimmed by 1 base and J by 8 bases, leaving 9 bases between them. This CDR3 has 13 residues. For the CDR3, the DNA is TGTGCCAGCAGCTTAGAACTGAGCGAGCCCCAGCATTTT. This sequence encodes CASSLELSEPQHF. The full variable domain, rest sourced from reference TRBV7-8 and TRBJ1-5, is GAGVSQSPRYKVAKRGQDVALRCDPISGHVSLFWYQQALGQGPEFLTYFQNEAQLDKSGLPSDRFFAERPEGSVSTLKIQRTQQEDSAVYLCASSLELSEPQHFGDGTRLSIL.

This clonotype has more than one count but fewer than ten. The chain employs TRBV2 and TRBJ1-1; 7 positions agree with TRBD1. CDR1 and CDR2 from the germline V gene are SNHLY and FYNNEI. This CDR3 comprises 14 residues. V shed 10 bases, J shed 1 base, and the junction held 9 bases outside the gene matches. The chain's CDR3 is CAIDRTGKNTEAFF. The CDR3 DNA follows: TGTGCCATCGACCGGACAGGAAAGAACACTGAAGCTTTCTTT.

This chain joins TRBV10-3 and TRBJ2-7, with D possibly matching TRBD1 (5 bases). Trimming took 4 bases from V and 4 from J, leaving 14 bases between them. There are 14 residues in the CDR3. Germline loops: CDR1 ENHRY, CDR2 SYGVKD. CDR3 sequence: CAISGQGNVYEQYF. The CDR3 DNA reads TGTGCCATCAGTGGGCAGGGTAATGTTTACGAGCAGTACTTC.

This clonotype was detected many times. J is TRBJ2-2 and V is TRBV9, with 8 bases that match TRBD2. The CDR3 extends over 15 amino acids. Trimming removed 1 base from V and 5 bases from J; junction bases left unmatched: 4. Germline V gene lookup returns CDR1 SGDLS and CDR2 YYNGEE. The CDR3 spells CASSVFSGGTGELFF. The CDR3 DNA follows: TGTGCCAGCAGCGTATTCAGCGGGGGAACCGGGGAGCTGTTTTTT.

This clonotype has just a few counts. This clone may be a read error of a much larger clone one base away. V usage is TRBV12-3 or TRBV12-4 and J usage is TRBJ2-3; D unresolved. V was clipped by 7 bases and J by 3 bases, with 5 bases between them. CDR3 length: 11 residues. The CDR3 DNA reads TGTGCCAGCACCGGGACAGATACGCAGTATTTT. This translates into CASTGTDTQYF.

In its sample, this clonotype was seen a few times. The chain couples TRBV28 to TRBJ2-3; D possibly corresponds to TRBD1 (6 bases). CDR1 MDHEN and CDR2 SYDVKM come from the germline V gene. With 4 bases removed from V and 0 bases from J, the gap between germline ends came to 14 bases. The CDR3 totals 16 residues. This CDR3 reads CASSSQGRSSTDTQYF. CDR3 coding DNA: TGTGCCAGCAGTTCCCAGGGGCGGAGTAGCACAGATACGCAGTATTTT.

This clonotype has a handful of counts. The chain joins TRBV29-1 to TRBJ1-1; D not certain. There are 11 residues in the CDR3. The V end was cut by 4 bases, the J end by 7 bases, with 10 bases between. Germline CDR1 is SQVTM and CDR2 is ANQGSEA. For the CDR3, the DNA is TGCAGCGTTGGGGGAGAAATTGAAGCTTTCTTT. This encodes CSVGGEIEAFF. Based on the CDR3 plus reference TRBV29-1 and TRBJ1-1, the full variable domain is SAVISQKPSRDICQRGTSLTIQCQVDSQVTMMFWYRQQPGQSLTLIATANQGSEATYESGFVIDKFPISRPNLTFSTLTVSNMSPEDSSIYLCSVGGEIEAFFGQGTRLTVV.

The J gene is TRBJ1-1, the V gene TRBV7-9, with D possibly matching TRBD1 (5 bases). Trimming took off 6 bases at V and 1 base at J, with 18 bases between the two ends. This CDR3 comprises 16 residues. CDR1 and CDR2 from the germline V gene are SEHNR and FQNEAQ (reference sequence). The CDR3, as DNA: TGTGCCAGCAGTGCGACACCTCCCAGGGAGAACACTGAAGCTTTCTTT. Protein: CASSATPPRENTEAFF.

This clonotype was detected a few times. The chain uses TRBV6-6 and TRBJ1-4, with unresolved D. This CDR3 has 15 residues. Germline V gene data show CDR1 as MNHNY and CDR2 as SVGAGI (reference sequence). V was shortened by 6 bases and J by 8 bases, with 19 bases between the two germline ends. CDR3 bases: TGTGCCAGCAGACCCGCCGGCTTTCTGGGGGAAAAACTGTTTTTT. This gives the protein CASRPAGFLGEKLFF.

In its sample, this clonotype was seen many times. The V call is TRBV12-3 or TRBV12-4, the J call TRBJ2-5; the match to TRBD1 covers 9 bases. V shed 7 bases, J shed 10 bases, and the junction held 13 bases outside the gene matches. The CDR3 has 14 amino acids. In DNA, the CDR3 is TGTGCCAGCACCCCGGACAGGGGTAAGGCGGTCCAGTACTTC. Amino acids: CASTPDRGKAVQYF.

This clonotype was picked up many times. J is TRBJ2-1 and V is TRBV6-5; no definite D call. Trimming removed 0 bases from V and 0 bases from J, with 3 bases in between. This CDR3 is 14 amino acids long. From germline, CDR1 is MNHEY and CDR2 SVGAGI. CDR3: CASSYSSSYNEQFF. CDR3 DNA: TGTGCCAGCAGTTACTCCTCCTCCTACAATGAGCAGTTCTTC.